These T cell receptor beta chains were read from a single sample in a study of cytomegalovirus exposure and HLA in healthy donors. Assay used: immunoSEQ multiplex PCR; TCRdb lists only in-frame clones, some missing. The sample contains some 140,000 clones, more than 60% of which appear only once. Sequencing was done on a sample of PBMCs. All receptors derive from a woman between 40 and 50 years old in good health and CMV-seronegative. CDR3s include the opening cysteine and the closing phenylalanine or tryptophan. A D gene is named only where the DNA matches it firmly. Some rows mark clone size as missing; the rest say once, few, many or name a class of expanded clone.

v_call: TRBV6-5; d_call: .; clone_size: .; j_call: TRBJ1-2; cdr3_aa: CASSYSSTDPYGYTF; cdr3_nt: TGTGCCAGCAGTTACTCGTCGACAGACCCCTATGGCTACACCTTC
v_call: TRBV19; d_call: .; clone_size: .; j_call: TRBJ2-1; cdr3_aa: CASSIQTRGYNEQFF; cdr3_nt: TGTGCCAGTAGTATCCAGACCCGGGGGTACAATGAGCAGTTCTTC
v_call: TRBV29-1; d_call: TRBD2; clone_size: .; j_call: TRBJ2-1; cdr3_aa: CSVSPGGGSYNEQFF; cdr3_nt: TGCAGCGTAAGCCCGGGGGGAGGCTCCTACAATGAGCAGTTCTTC
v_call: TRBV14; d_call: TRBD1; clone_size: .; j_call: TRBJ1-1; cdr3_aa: CASSQDSFRDRGLHTEAFF; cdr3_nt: TGTGCCAGCAGCCAAGATTCATTTCGGGACAGGGGGCTACACACTGAAGCTTTCTTT
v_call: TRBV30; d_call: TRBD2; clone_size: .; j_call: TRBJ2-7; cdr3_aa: CAWSWASGNYEQYF; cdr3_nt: TGTGCCTGGAGTTGGGCTAGCGGAAACTACGAGCAGTACTTC
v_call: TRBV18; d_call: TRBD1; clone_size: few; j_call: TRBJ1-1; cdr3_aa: CASSGDRADTEAFF; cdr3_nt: TGTGCCAGCTCCGGGGACAGGGCGGACACTGAAGCTTTCTTT
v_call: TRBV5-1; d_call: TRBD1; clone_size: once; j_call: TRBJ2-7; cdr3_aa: CASSFGTGLYEQYF; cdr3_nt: TGCGCCAGCAGCTTTGGGACAGGGTTATACGAGCAGTACTTC
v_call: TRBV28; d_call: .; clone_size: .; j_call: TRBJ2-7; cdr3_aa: CASSLGQTYEQYF; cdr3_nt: TGTGCCAGCAGTTTAGGACAGACCTACGAGCAGTACTTC
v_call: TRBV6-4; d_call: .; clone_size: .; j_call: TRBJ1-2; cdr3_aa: CASRPGTYYGYTF; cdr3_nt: TGTGCCAGCAGGCCAGGGACTTACTATGGCTACACCTTC
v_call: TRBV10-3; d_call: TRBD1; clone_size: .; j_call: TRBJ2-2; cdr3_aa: CAISNTGGAGAGELFF; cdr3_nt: TGTGCCATCAGTAACACAGGGGGCGCCGGTGCCGGGGAGCTGTTTTTT
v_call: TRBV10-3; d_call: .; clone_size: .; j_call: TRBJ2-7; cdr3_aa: CAISPRDTAYEQYF; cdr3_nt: TGTGCCATCAGCCCCCGGGACACGGCCTACGAGCAGTACTTC
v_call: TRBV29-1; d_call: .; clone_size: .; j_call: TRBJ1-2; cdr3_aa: CSVEDLNGYTF; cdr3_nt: TGCAGCGTTGAAGATCTTAATGGCTACACCTTC
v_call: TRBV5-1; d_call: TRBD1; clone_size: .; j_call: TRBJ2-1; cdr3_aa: CASTEGTASGEQFF; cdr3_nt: TGCGCCAGCACTGAAGGGACAGCCTCCGGTGAGCAGTTCTTC
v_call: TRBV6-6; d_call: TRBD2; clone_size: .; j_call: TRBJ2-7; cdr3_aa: CASSYIAGDYEQYF; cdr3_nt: TGTGCCAGCAGTTACATAGCGGGAGACTACGAGCAGTACTTC